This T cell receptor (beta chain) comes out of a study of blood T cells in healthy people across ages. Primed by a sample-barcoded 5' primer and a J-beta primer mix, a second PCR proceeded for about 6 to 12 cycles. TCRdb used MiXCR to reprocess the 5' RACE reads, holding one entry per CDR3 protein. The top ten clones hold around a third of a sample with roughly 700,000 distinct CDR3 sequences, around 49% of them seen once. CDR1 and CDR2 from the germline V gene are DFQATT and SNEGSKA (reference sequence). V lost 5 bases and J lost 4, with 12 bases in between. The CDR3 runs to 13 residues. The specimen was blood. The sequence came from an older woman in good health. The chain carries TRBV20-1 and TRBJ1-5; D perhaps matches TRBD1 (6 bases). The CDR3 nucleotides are TGCAGTGCTCCGGGACAATCAAATCAGCCCCAGCATTTT. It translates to CSAPGQSNQPQHF.